This T cell receptor beta chain was observed in a study of blood T cell repertoires in COVID-19. For the study at large: Samples of COVID-19 (acute and convalescent) were obtained from the United States, Italy and Spain. T cells, B-cell-depleted T cells, or PBMCs supplied cDNA or gDNA.

As processed by the authors: Researchers report that nucleated cell counts were estimated from reference gene primer amplification. Profiling relied on immunoSEQ multiplex PCR, and the TCRdb table lists in-frame clones only, not all of them. The V and J calls and the clone size are those of that table, but D and trimming were determined from the DNA. The repertoire holds tens of thousands of clones, roughly nine tenths seen once, with around 30% in the top ten. CDR1 and CDR2 from the germline V gene are KGHSH and LQKENI. CDR3 length equals 14 residues. Trimming took 6 bases from V and 2 from J, leaving 12 bases between them.

The V call is TRBV18, the J call TRBJ2-3, with D possibly TRBD1 on 5 matching bases. The TCR originated in an elderly woman with acute or convalescent COVID-19. Sequencing was carried out using peripheral blood. In DNA, the CDR3 is TGTGCCAGCTCCAGGGCAGATGACACAGATACGCAGTATTTT. Amino acids: CASSRADDTDTQYF.